Below, 20 T cell receptor beta chains from the same sample are listed, as sequenced in a study of OX40 agonist ivuxolimab in advanced cancers. Using immunoSEQ multiplex PCR, the repertoire was profiled, and TCRdb retains in-frame clones only, with some absent. The top ten hold 25% of the sample, which has about 80,000 clones, roughly 81% seen once. Here the sequenced sample was CD4+ or CD8+ T cells sorted from blood, taken in a trial of the OX40 agonist ivuxolimab. The receptors were gathered from an adult with an advanced solid tumor such as melanoma, head and neck, liver or kidney cancer.

V is TRBV7-9 and J is TRBJ1-1, with TRBD1 as a possible D gene (5 bases). Trimming removed 4 bases from V and 2 bases from J, with 11 bases in between. This CDR3 spans 14 amino acids. Germline V gene lookup returns CDR1 SEHNR and CDR2 FQNEAQ (reference sequence). CDR3 nucleotide sequence: TGTGCCAGCAGCTGGAGCGACAGTAACACTGAAGCTTTCTTT. Its protein product is CASSWSDSNTEAFF.

The rearrangement joins TRBV29-1 to TRBJ1-2; 8 bases fit TRBD1. The V segment lost 4 bases and the J segment 4 bases; nucleotides outside the gene matches: 5. The germline CDR1 and CDR2 sequences are SQVTM and ANQGSEA. The CDR3 consists of 13 residues. CDR3 sequence: CSVAGTGGYGYTF. CDR3 in DNA: TGCAGCGTTGCCGGGACAGGCGGCTATGGCTACACCTTC. Variable domain in full (rest from reference TRBV29-1 and TRBJ1-2): SAVISQKPSRDICQRGTSLTIQCQVDSQVTMMFWYRQQPGQSLTLIATANQGSEATYESGFVIDKFPISRPNLTFSTLTVSNMSPEDSSIYLCSVAGTGGYGYTFGSGTRLTVV.

The chain employs TRBV15 and TRBJ2-7; D remains ambiguous. The V gene's germline CDR1 is LNHNV and CDR2 YYDKDF (reference sequence). This CDR3 contains 12 residues. Trimming shortened V by 0 bases and J by 5 bases, and 5 bases separated the two germline ends. CDR3 coding DNA: TGTGCCACCAGCAGAGATCACAACGAGCAGTACTTC. Translated: CATSRDHNEQYF. The whole variable domain, filled in from reference TRBV15 and TRBJ2-7, reads DAMVIQNPRYQVTQFGKPVTLSCSQTLNHNVMYWYQQKSSQAPKLLFHYYDKDFNNEADTPDNFQSRRPNTSFCFLDIRSPGLGDTAMYLCATSRDHNEQYFGPGTRLTVT.

V and J are TRBV27 and TRBJ1-6; no definite D call. The CDR3 consists of 16 residues. The V end lost 4 bases, the J end lost 4 bases, and 14 bases lay between the germline ends. Germline V lookup: CDR1 MNHEY, CDR2 SMNVEV (reference sequence). The CDR3 nucleotides read TGTGCCAGCAGTTCGGCCCCGCCGCCGTATAATTCACCCCTCCACTTT. Translating it yields CASSSAPPPYNSPLHF.

With respect to this clone: An end of the junction differs from the germline gene, which may be a read error. The chain employs TRBV18 and TRBJ2-1; 9 nucleotides match TRBD1. This CDR3 has 16 residues. Germline lookup yields CDR1 KGHSH and CDR2 LQKENI. The CDR3 reads CASSPPVWDREEQHIF. In nucleotides, the CDR3 is TGTGCCAGCTCACCACCGGTTTGGGACAGGGAAGAGCAACATATCTTC.

The V gene is TRBV7-8, the J gene TRBJ2-7, with 10 bases lining up with TRBD2. From germline, CDR1 is SGHVS and CDR2 FQNEAQ. The CDR3 runs 16 residues. The V segment lost 1 base and the J segment 3 bases; nucleotides outside the gene matches: 6. In nucleotides, the CDR3 is TGTGCCAGCAGCTTAGGGTCTAGCGGGAGCAACTACGAGCAGTACTTC. Its translation is CASSLGSSGSNYEQYF.

This chain links TRBV30 with TRBJ1-2; 8 bases agree with TRBD1. Germline CDR1 is GTSNPN and CDR2 is SVGIG (reference sequence). The CDR3 is 13 amino acids. V was pared by 5 bases and J by 0 bases, with 2 bases of the junction left unmatched. The CDR3 nucleotides read TGTGCCTGGTTGACAGGGGCTAACTATGGCTACACCTTC. Amino acids: CAWLTGANYGYTF.

The rearrangement joins TRBV9 to TRBJ2-3; 7 bases line up with TRBD2. Germline CDR1 SGDLS, CDR2 YYNGEE. V lost 0 bases, J lost 1 base, and 5 bases stayed unmatched. CDR3 length equals 16 residues. The CDR3 DNA reads as TGTGCCAGCAGCGTAGGGGTTGGGGGGGGCACAGATACGCAGTATTTT. Translation: CASSVGVGGGTDTQYF.

The chain carries TRBV5-1 and TRBJ2-1, with a weak D call TRBD2 (5 bases). The CDR3 contains 14 residues. Germline V gene sequence: CDR1 SGHRS, CDR2 YFSETQ. V was shortened by 5 bases and J by 0 bases, with 9 bases between the two germline ends. The CDR3 DNA reads as TGCGCCAGCAGGACTACCAGCTCCTACAATGAGCAGTTCTTC. The encoded protein is CASRTTSSYNEQFF. Variable domain in full (rest from reference TRBV5-1 and TRBJ2-1): KAGVTQTPRYLIKTRGQQVTLSCSPISGHRSVSWYQQTPGQGLQFLFEYFSETQRNKGNFPGRFSGRQFSNSRSEMNVSTLELGDSALYLCASRTTSSYNEQFFGPGTRLTVL.

This chain links TRBV27 with TRBJ2-5; no clear D. Germline assignment: CDR1 MNHEY and CDR2 SMNVEV (reference sequence). This CDR3 has 11 amino acids. V was cut by 6 bases and J by 5 bases, with 7 bases left in between. CDR3 sequence reads: CASRIGETQYF. The CDR3 bases are TGTGCCAGCAGGATCGGGGAGACCCAGTACTTC.

The V and J genes are TRBV4-3 and TRBJ2-2, with D possibly being TRBD1 or TRBD2 (5 bases each). Germline CDR1 LGHNA, CDR2 YSLEER. Trimming pared 4 bases from V and 3 bases from J, leaving 9 bases between. The CDR3 has 14 amino acids. CDR3 residues: CASSRDLYTGELFF. The DNA for the CDR3 is TGCGCCAGCAGCCGGGACCTATACACCGGGGAGCTGTTTTTT.

This rearrangement joins TRBV6-6 to TRBJ2-3; the D gene is possibly TRBD2 (5 bases). This CDR3 is built from 13 residues. V was pared by 2 bases and J by 4 bases, with 7 bases between. Germline loops: CDR1 MNHNY, CDR2 SVGAGI (reference sequence). The CDR3 is CASSYPEADTQYF. CDR3 coding DNA: TGTGCCAGCAGTTACCCGGAGGCAGATACGCAGTATTTT.

This clone came up once. V usage is TRBV6-5 and J usage is TRBJ2-1; the match to TRBD2 covers 11 bases. Germline V gene lookup returns CDR1 MNHEY and CDR2 SVGAGI. V shed 8 bases and J 12 bases; nucleotides not matched to a gene: 12. This CDR3 has 14 residues. The CDR3 DNA reads TGTGCCAGCCGACCGGGACTAGCGGCCGCCGCGCAGTTCTTC. As protein: CASRPGLAAAAQFF.

The rearrangement links TRBV7-9 to TRBJ2-7, with TRBD1 as a possible D gene (6 bases). The V and J ends lost 2 bases and 3 bases respectively, with 8 bases between them. The germline V gene encodes CDR1 SEHNR and CDR2 FQNEAQ (reference sequence). The CDR3 covers 13 residues. The DNA of the CDR3 is TGTGCCAGCAGCTTATCCAGGGGCTACGAGCAGTACTTC. This gives the protein CASSLSRGYEQYF.

J is TRBJ1-3 and V is TRBV19; 9 bases are shared with TRBD1. J was trimmed by 0 bases and V by 8 bases; bases with no gene match: 11. The CDR3 is 17 residues long. The germline V gene encodes CDR1 LNHDA and CDR2 SQIVND (reference sequence). CDR3: CASGQGGQGPSGNTIYF. CDR3 sequence (DNA): TGTGCCAGTGGTCAAGGGGGACAGGGCCCCTCTGGAAACACCATATATTTT.

The chain carries TRBV19 and TRBJ2-1, with a tentative D call TRBD2 (6 bases). V lost 3 bases, J lost 15 bases, and 12 bases lay in between. Germline CDR1 and CDR2: LNHDA and SQIVND (reference sequence). The CDR3 is 11 residues long. The CDR3 nucleotides read TGTGCCAGTAGTATTGGACTATTACTGTTCTTC. Its translation is CASSIGLLLFF.

V is TRBV4-1 and J is TRBJ2-1; 7 bases are shared with TRBD1. The CDR3 runs 13 residues. Germline trimming cut 5 bases from V and 8 bases from J; bases unmatched to any gene: 6. CDR1 MGHRA and CDR2 YSYEKL come from the germline V gene. The CDR3 loop is CASSLQGPYEQFF. CDR3 coding DNA: TGCGCCAGCAGCTTACAGGGGCCCTATGAGCAGTTCTTC.

This clone was seen a single time. Other DNA sequences in this sample translate to the same CDR3. The chain is built from TRBV7-2 and TRBJ1-3; D remains unclear. CDR3 length equals 14 residues. Looked up from germline, CDR1 is SGHTA and CDR2 is FQGNSA. V shed 2 bases and J shed 4 bases, with 9 bases lying between them. The CDR3 coding sequence is TGTGCCAGCAGCTTATTAGGGTCCGGAAACACCATATATTTT. The encoded protein is CASSLLGSGNTIYF.

The V call is TRBV7-9, the J call TRBJ2-2, with D perhaps matching TRBD1 (6 bases). V lost 4 bases and J lost 7, with 16 bases in between. From germline, CDR1 is SEHNR and CDR2 FQNEAQ (reference sequence). CDR3 length: 15 residues. The CDR3 sequence: CASSYLSGVGGELFF. The DNA of the CDR3 is TGTGCCAGCAGCTACCTATCAGGGGTTGGCGGGGAGCTGTTTTTT.

The V gene is TRBV19, the J gene TRBJ2-3; D gene uncertain. V was trimmed by 5 bases and J by 5 bases, leaving 17 bases between them. The CDR3 loop spans 15 amino acids. The germline gives CDR1 LNHDA, CDR2 SQIVND (reference sequence). CDR3 protein: CASSQRLGVEDTQYF. DNA of the CDR3: TGTGCCAGTAGTCAAAGACTTGGAGTAGAAGATACGCAGTATTTT.